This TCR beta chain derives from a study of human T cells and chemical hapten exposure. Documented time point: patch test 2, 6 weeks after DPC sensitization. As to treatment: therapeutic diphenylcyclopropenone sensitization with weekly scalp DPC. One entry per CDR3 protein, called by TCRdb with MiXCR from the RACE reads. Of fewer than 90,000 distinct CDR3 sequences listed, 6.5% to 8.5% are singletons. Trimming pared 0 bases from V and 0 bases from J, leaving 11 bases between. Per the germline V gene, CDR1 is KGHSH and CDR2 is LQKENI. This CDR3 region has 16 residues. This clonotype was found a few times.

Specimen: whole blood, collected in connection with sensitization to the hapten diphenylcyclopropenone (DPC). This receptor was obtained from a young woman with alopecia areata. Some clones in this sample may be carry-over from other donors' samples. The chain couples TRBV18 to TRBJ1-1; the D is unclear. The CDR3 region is CASSPPGERVNTEAFF. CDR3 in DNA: TGTGCCAGCTCACCACCGGGAGAACGGGTGAACACTGAAGCTTTCTTT.